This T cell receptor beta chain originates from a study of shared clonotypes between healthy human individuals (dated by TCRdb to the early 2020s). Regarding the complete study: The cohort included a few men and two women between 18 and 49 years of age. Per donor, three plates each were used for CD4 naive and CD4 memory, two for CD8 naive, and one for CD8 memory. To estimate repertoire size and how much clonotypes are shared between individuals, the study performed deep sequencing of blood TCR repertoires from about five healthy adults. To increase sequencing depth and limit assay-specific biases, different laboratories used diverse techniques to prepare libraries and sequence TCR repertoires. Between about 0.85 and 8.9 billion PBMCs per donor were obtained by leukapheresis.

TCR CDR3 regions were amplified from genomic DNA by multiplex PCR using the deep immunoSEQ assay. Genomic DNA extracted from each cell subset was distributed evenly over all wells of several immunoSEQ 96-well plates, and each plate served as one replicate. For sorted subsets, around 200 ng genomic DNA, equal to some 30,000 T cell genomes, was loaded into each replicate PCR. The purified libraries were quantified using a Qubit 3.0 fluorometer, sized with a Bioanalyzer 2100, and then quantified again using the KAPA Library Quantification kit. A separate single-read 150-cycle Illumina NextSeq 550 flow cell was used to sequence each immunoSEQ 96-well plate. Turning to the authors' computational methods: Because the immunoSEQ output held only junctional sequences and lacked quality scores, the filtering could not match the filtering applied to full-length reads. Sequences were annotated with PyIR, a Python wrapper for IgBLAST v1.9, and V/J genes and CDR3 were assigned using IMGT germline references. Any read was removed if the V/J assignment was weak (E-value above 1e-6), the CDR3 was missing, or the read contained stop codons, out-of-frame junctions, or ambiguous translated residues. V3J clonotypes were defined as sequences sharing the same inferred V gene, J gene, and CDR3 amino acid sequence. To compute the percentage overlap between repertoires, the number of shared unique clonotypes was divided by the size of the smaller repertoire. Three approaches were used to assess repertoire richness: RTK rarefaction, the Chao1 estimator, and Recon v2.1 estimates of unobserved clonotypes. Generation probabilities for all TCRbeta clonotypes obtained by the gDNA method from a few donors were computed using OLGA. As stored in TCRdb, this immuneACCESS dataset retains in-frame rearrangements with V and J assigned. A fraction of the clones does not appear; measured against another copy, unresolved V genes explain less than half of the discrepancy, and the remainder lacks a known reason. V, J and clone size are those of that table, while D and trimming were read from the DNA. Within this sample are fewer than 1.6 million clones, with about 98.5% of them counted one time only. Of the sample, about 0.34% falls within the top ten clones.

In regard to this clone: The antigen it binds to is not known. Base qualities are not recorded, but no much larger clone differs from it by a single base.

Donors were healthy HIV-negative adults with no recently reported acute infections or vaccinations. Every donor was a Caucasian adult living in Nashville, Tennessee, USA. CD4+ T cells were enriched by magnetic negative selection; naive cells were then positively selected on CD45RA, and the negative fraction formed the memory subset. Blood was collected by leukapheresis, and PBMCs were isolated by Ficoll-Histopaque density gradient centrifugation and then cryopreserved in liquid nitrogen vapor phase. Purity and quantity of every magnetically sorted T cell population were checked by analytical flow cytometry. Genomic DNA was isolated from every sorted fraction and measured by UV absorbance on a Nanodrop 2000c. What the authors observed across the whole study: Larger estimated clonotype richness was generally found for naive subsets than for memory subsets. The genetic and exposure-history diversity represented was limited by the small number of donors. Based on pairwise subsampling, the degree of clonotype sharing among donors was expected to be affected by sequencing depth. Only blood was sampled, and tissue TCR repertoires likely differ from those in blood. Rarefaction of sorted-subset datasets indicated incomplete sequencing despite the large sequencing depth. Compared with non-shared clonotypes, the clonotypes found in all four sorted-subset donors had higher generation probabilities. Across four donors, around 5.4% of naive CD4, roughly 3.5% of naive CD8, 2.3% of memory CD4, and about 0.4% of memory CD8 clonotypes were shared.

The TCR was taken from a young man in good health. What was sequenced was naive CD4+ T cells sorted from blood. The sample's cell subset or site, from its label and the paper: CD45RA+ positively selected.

The CDR3 in this case is CATRTGSGANVLTF. The nucleotide sequence is TGTGCCACCAGGACAGGGTCTGGGGCCAACGTCCTGACTTTC. Here the chain combines TRBV15 and TRBJ2-6; TRBD1 agrees with 7 junctional bases. Germline trimming: 6 bases from V, 1 base from J; junction bases outside gene matches: 0. Including cysteine and phenylalanine, the CDR3 has 14 amino acids. The sequence is cut down to CDR3 DNA, 42 bases in frame from base 1. The germline V gene (reference sequence) supplies CDR1 LNHNV and CDR2 YYDKDF.